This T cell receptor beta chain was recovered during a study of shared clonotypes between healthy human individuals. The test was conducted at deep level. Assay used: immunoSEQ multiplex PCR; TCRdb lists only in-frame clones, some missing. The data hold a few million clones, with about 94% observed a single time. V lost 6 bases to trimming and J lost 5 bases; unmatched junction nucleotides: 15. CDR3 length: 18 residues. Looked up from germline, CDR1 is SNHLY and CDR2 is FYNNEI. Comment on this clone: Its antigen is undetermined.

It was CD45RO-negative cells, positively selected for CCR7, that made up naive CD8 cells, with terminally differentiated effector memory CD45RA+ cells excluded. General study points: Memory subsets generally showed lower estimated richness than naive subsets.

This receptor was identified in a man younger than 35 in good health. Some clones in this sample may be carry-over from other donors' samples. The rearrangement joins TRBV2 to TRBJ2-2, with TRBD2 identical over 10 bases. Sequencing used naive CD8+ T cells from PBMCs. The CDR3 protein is CASRSMGLAGVRTGELFF. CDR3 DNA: TGTGCCAGCAGATCAATGGGGCTAGCGGGAGTTAGAACCGGGGAGCTGTTTTTT.